Each of the 22 T cell receptor beta chains below was sequenced from the same sample in a study of cytomegalovirus exposure and HLA in healthy donors. The PCR ran on 60 Vbeta and 13 Jbeta primers. TCRdb keeps only in-frame clones here, not all; method: immunoSEQ multiplex PCR. Among approximately 150,000 clones listed, 70% to 75% were seen once. Sequenced: PBMCs. Receptors originate from a young man in good health and CMV-seropositive.

CDR3 nucleotide sequence: TGTGCCAGCAGCGATGGAGGGGTGTGGGAGACCCAGTACTTC. This gives the protein CASSDGGVWETQYF. This rearrangement joins TRBV27 to TRBJ2-5; D is perhaps TRBD2 (6 bases). V shed 6 bases and J shed 5 bases, with 16 bases lying between them. CDR1 and CDR2 from the germline V gene are MNHEY and SMNVEV (reference sequence). The CDR3 spans 14 residues.

V is TRBV28 and J is TRBJ1-4, with a weak D call TRBD1 (6 bases). CDR3 length: 17 amino acids. The germline V gene has CDR1 MDHEN and CDR2 SYDVKM. V was clipped by 2 bases and J by 3 bases, with 16 bases between them. CDR3 amino acids: CASSLERVDSPNEKLFF. In DNA, the CDR3 is TGTGCCAGCAGTTTAGAGAGAGTGGACAGCCCTAATGAAAAACTGTTTTTT.

The chain has TRBV13 and TRBJ2-1; D might be TRBD1 (6 bases). CDR3 length: 15 residues. V dropped 2 bases and J dropped 5 bases, with 13 bases sitting between them. In germline, CDR1 is PRHDT, CDR2 FYEKMQ (reference sequence). The CDR3 DNA reads TGTGCCAGCAGCTTACAGGGGAGAAGGAACAATGAGCAGTTCTTC. Translating gives CASSLQGRRNNEQFF.

The chain has TRBV7-9 and TRBJ2-5; 10 positions agree with TRBD2. With V trimmed by 5 bases and J by 2 bases, 2 bases remained unmatched. Per germline, CDR1 SEHNR and CDR2 FQNEAQ (reference sequence). The length of the CDR3 is 14 residues. CDR3 sequence: CASSLTSGQETQYF. Written as DNA, the CDR3 is TGTGCCAGCAGCCTGACTAGCGGGCAAGAGACCCAGTACTTC.

The count of this clone is one. The chain couples TRBV7-8 to TRBJ2-2, with 7 positions matching TRBD1. Germline V gives CDR1 SGHVS, CDR2 FQNEAQ. Trimming cost V 4 bases and J 6 bases; bases outside gene matches: 8. CDR3 length: 15 amino acids. The CDR3 region is CASSYGDRYSGELFF. CDR3 DNA: TGTGCCAGCAGCTACGGGGACAGATATTCCGGGGAGCTGTTTTTT.

This chain links TRBV5-6 with TRBJ2-6; weak D call: TRBD2 (6 bases). CDR3 length: 16 amino acids. Germline V lookup: CDR1 SGHDT, CDR2 YYEEEE. V lost 3 bases and J 0 bases, leaving 10 bases between the germline ends. CDR3 amino acids: CASSWGLVSGANVLTF. CDR3 nucleotide sequence: TGTGCCAGCAGCTGGGGACTTGTCTCTGGGGCCAACGTCCTGACTTTC.

The rearrangement uses TRBV11-2 and TRBJ1-1; D is possibly TRBD1 (6 bases). V was cut by 1 base and J by 0 bases, with 6 bases left in between. Germline-derived CDR1 and CDR2 are SGHAT and FQNNGV. CDR3 size: 14 residues. CDR3 loop: CASSLAGVNTEAFF. In DNA, the CDR3 is TGTGCCAGCAGCTTAGCAGGGGTGAACACTGAAGCTTTCTTT. Combining the CDR3 with reference TRBV11-2 and TRBJ1-1 gives the whole variable domain EAGVAQSPRYKIIEKRQSVAFWCNPISGHATLYWYQQILGQGPKLLIQFQNNGVVDDSQLPKDRFSAERLKGVDSTLKIQPAKLEDSAVYLCASSLAGVNTEAFFGQGTRLTVV.

The rearrangement uses TRBV7-3 and TRBJ1-1, with D uncertain. The germline CDR1 and CDR2 sequences are SGHTA and FQGTGA. The CDR3 contains 13 residues. V lost 5 bases and J 1 base, leaving 8 bases between the germline ends. The CDR3 loop is CASSVHPNTEAFF. The CDR3, as DNA: TGTGCCAGCAGCGTTCATCCGAACACTGAAGCTTTCTTT.

V usage is TRBV10-2 and J usage is TRBJ2-1, with D possibly matching TRBD2 (6 bases). V was clipped by 0 bases and J by 10 bases, with 19 bases between them. The length of the CDR3 is 16 residues. Per germline, CDR1 WSHSY and CDR2 SAAADI. Here the CDR3 reads CASSESRGRTGVEQFF. CDR3 DNA sequence: TGCGCCAGCAGTGAGTCGAGAGGGAGGACTGGTGTGGAGCAGTTCTTC.

The chain couples TRBV5-4 to TRBJ1-1, with TRBD1 identical over 9 bases. The CDR3 runs to 16 residues. V shed 4 bases, J shed 4 bases, and the junction held 11 bases outside the gene matches. Germline loops: CDR1 SGHNT, CDR2 YYREEE (reference sequence). Here the CDR3 reads CASSPPGTGWSTEAFF. In DNA form, the CDR3 reads TGTGCCAGCAGCCCACCCGGGACAGGGTGGAGCACTGAAGCTTTCTTT.

The chain has TRBV7-9 and TRBJ2-1, with 8 bases identical to TRBD1. Trimming at V came to 5 bases and at J to 1 base, leaving 7 bases not matched to a gene. Germline V gene sequence: CDR1 SEHNR, CDR2 FQNEAQ (reference sequence). This CDR3 contains 16 residues. Written as DNA, the CDR3 is TGTGCCAGCAGCCCGAGGACAGGGATGTCCTACAATGAGCAGTTCTTC. It encodes CASSPRTGMSYNEQFF.

The chain couples TRBV5-1 to TRBJ2-7, with 10 bases lining up with TRBD1. V lost 4 bases to trimming and J lost 4 bases; unmatched junction nucleotides: 2. Germline-derived CDR1 and CDR2 are SGHRS and YFSETQ. The CDR3 runs 13 residues. The CDR3 DNA reads as TGCGCCAGCAGCCGGGACAGGGGTTACGAGCAGTACGTC. Translating it yields CASSRDRGYEQYV.

The chain has TRBV7-6 and TRBJ2-1, with D possibly TRBD2 on 6 matching bases. This CDR3 has 15 residues. Germline V CDR1 and CDR2: SGHVS, FNYEAQ. Trimming removed 2 bases from V and 0 bases from J, with 8 bases in between. CDR3 coding DNA: TGTGCCAGCAGCTTACTCGGGAGCTCCTACAATGAGCAGTTCTTC. Residues: CASSLLGSSYNEQFF.

The J gene is TRBJ1-1, the V gene TRBV6-1, with 7 bases matching TRBD1. Unmatched junction bases numbered 5, after V lost 3 bases and J lost 1 base. Looked up from germline, CDR1 is MNHNS and CDR2 is SASEGT. This CDR3 is 15 amino acids long. The CDR3 spells CASSEGTAGNTEAFF. In DNA, the CDR3 is TGTGCCAGCAGTGAGGGGACAGCCGGGAACACTGAAGCTTTCTTT.

This clone occurred a few times. V usage is TRBV6-1 and J usage is TRBJ1-1; D is undetermined. Trimming took off 6 bases at V and 3 bases at J, with 14 bases between the two ends. The V gene's germline CDR1 is MNHNS and CDR2 SASEGT. This CDR3 contains 14 residues. CDR3 in amino acids: CASSPTNDYTEAFF. The CDR3 region has the DNA TGTGCCAGCAGCCCCACCAATGACTACACTGAAGCTTTCTTT.

This clone was detected a few times. The chain employs TRBV29-1 and TRBJ2-3, with 10 bases lining up with TRBD2. J lost 5 bases, V lost 3 bases, and 8 bases had no gene match. The CDR3 has 15 amino acids. Per germline, CDR1 SQVTM and CDR2 ANQGSEA. The chain's CDR3 is CSVETSGWGEDTQYF. The CDR3 coding sequence is TGCAGCGTTGAGACTAGCGGGTGGGGAGAAGATACGCAGTATTTT.

The chain recombines TRBV7-9 with TRBJ2-1; tentative D call: TRBD2 (7 bases). Germline V CDR1 and CDR2: SEHNR, FQNEAQ (reference sequence). This CDR3 has 13 residues. Trimming shortened V by 5 bases and J by 9 bases, and 14 bases separated the two germline ends. CDR3 nucleotide sequence: TGTGCCAGCAGCCCGCGGGGGCCCGCTGAGCAGTTCTTC. Protein sequence: CASSPRGPAEQFF.

Only one count was recorded for this clone. V and J are TRBV29-1 and TRBJ2-4, with TRBD2 matching 10 bases. J gave up 8 bases and V 8 bases, and 15 bases lay outside the gene matches. Germline CDR1 and CDR2: SQVTM and ANQGSEA. The CDR3 spans 15 residues. CDR3 nucleotide sequence: TGCAGCACCCTTAGCGGGGGGCTAGAAAGAGACATTCAGTACTTC. Translated: CSTLSGGLERDIQYF.

The sample holds one count of this clone. This chain joins TRBV5-3 and TRBJ1-1; possibly TRBD1 for D (5 bases). TRBV5-3 is marked as an open reading frame, function uncertain. This CDR3 is built from 16 residues. V was trimmed by 6 bases and J by 0 bases, leaving 18 bases between them. CDR3 loop: CARMGGAANMNTEAFF. CDR3 DNA sequence: TGTGCCAGAATGGGAGGGGCAGCTAACATGAACACTGAAGCTTTCTTT.

The gene calls are TRBV7-8 and TRBJ1-4; unclear D gene. V dropped 3 bases and J dropped 8 bases, with 13 bases sitting between them. The V gene's germline CDR1 is SGHVS and CDR2 FQNEAQ. There are 14 residues in the CDR3. The chain's CDR3 is CASSFLGGGEKLFF. In DNA, the CDR3 is TGTGCCAGCAGCTTTTTAGGCGGAGGGGAAAAACTGTTTTTT.

The chain combines TRBV30 with TRBJ1-1, with TRBD1 identical over 9 bases. The germline CDR1 and CDR2 sequences are GTSNPN and SVGIG (reference sequence). The CDR3 has 13 amino acids. The junction had 4 bases not matched to a gene; V was cut back by 8 bases and J by 0 bases. CDR3 coding DNA: TGTGCCGCCCGGGACAGGGTGAACACTGAAGCTTTCTTT. As protein: CAARDRVNTEAFF.

This clone appeared a single time. The genes are TRBV6-5 and TRBJ1-4; maybe TRBD1 (5 bases). V was clipped by 5 bases and J by 11 bases, with 18 bases between them. The CDR3 is 14 amino acids. Germline V gene lookup returns CDR1 MNHEY and CDR2 SVGAGI. The CDR3: CASSRRGGIEKLFF. As DNA, the CDR3 is TGTGCCAGCAGTCGCCGGGGGGGGATAGAGAAACTGTTTTTT.